Listed below are T cell receptor beta chains from one sample, sequenced in a study of radiation and T cells in renal cell carcinoma. The table came from immunoSEQ multiplex PCR; TCRdb's copy has only in-frame clones and leaves some out. The sample lists fewer than 150,000 clones, around nine tenths occurring once. The sequencing used blood, collected from a patient whose treatment included radiotherapy and nephrectomy. These TCRs come from a woman in her 70s with renal cell carcinoma. Each CDR3 is given with its conserved first and last residue.

TRBV30	TRBJ1-5	CAWSVGGGQQPQHF
TRBV7-3	TRBJ1-1	CASSRMRNTEAFF
TRBV10-1	TRBJ2-2	CASSERQVSTGELFF
TRBV19	TRBJ1-4	CASQRANEKLFF
TRBV7-8	TRBJ1-2	CASTAGSVGTHIGGYTF
TRBV11-3	TRBJ1-3	CASSLGGATASGNTIYF
TRBV14	TRBJ1-6	CASNGESYNSPLHF
TRBV19	TRBJ1-2	CASSIIGAEGYTF
TRBV30	TRBJ1-1	CAWRGGYGTEAFF
TRBV7-6	TRBJ1-5	CASSLGTGDQPQHF
TRBV27	TRBJ1-1	CASSFRQPNTEAFF
TRBV18	TRBJ2-1	CASSPPSGGTYNEQFF
TRBV5-1	TRBJ1-1	CASSLGGAGLPRDTEAFF
TRBV10-2	TRBJ2-7	CASSESMQGGHEQYF
TRBV6-6	TRBJ2-1	CASTQGANSYNEQFF
TRBV7-9	TRBJ2-3	CASSSGQPPDTQYF
TRBV7-9	TRBJ1-1	CASSPSQQGGTEAFF
TRBV18	TRBJ1-1	CASSPRKGSNTEAFF
TRBV28	TRBJ2-5	CASSLGLAGGLETQYF
TRBV4-1	TRBJ2-7	CASSGASTYEQYF
TRBV15	TRBJ2-3	CATSREGQIPGDTQYF
TRBV21-1	TRBJ1-4	CASSKGTGYGRLFF
TRBV19	TRBJ1-5	CASRGYSNQPQHF
TRBV14	TRBJ2-5	CASRRGTQVAQYF
TRBV7-9	TRBJ1-3	CASSSGGNSGNTIYF
TRBV28	TRBJ1-6	CASSKDRGRINSPLHF
TRBV5-1	TRBJ2-2	CASSLGNTGELFF
TRBV2	TRBJ2-7	CASSLTSRGYEQYF
TRBV5-1	TRBJ2-5	CASSGAGQETQYF
TRBV7-9	TRBJ1-4	CASSPKNSDGGEKLFF
TRBV28	TRBJ1-6	CASSLLTTAPLYSPLHF
TRBV4-1	TRBJ1-1	CASSPGTGNTEAFF
TRBV7-9	TRBJ2-3	CASILSTSGGDTQYF
TRBV6-1	TRBJ2-5	CASRRTGQETQYF
TRBV15	TRBJ1-3	CATSRDFPGAENTIYF
TRBV6-5	TRBJ2-3	CASSWWDYNTDTQYF
TRBV5-1	TRBJ2-5	CASSGLAARETQYF
TRBV5-5	TRBJ1-2	CASSLDGNYGYTF
TRBV7-9	TRBJ2-5	CASSFAETQYF
TRBV5-1	TRBJ2-7	CASSLGGPYENEQYF
TRBV6-4	TRBJ2-3	CASSDQGLHSTDTQYF
TRBV2	TRBJ2-2	CASIAGRAGTGELFF